Each of the 13 T cell receptor beta chains below was sequenced from the same sample in a study of somatic mutations in cytotoxic T cells in rheumatoid arthritis. TCRdb keeps only in-frame clones here, not all; method: immunoSEQ multiplex PCR. The sample shows some 9,600 clones, about 93% of them seen only once. The sequenced material came from CD8+ T cells sorted from blood. The source of these receptors is a woman younger than 30 with rheumatoid arthritis.

This rearrangement joins TRBV9 to TRBJ1-1; 10 nucleotides line up with TRBD1. The CDR3 covers 15 residues. Germline loops: CDR1 SGDLS, CDR2 YYNGEE. Losses at the gene ends were 4 bases for V and 5 bases for J; bases not matched to a gene: 8. Here the CDR3 reads CASSPTDRGLTEAFF. The DNA for the CDR3 is TGTGCCAGCAGCCCAACAGACAGGGGGCTGACTGAAGCTTTCTTT. The full variable domain, rest sourced from reference TRBV9 and TRBJ1-1, is DSGVTQTPKHLITATGQRVTLRCSPRSGDLSVYWYQQSLDQGLQFLIQYYNGEERAKGNILERFSAQQFPDLHSELNLSSLELGDSALYFCASSPTDRGLTEAFFGQGTRLTVV.

The chain recombines TRBV7-3 with TRBJ2-2, with D perhaps TRBD1 (6 bases). The germline gives CDR1 SGHTA, CDR2 FQGTGA. The CDR3 consists of 20 residues. V was shortened by 6 bases and J by 5 bases, with 31 bases between the two germline ends. CDR3 bases: TGTGCCAGCAGGGGGCTTACAAAGGACCAACAGGGCGTCTATACCGGGGAGCTGTTTTTT. Residues: CASRGLTKDQQGVYTGELFF.

The V call is TRBV9, the J call TRBJ2-2, with a weak D call TRBD1 (6 bases). With 4 bases removed from V and 2 bases from J, the gap between germline ends came to 21 bases. The V gene's germline CDR1 is SGDLS and CDR2 YYNGEE. CDR3 length: 18 amino acids. CDR3 in amino acids: CASSPSSSGRGNTGELFF. The CDR3 DNA is TGTGCCAGCAGCCCGTCGTCATCCGGCAGGGGTAACACCGGGGAGCTGTTTTTT.

This clone came up once. This sequence joins TRBV6-6 and TRBJ2-1, with TRBD1 matching 7 bases. This CDR3 comprises 14 residues. Per germline, CDR1 MNHNY and CDR2 SVGAGI (reference sequence). Losses at the gene ends were 0 bases for V and 7 bases for J; bases not matched to a gene: 3. CDR3 nucleotide sequence: TGTGCCAGCAGTTACTCGTTACAGGGGAATGAGCAGTTCTTC. Translating it yields CASSYSLQGNEQFF.

CDR3 sequence: CASSLAEVGNEQFF. The DNA of the CDR3 is TGTGCCAGCAGTTTAGCGGAAGTGGGCAATGAGCAGTTCTTC. This rearrangement joins TRBV27 to TRBJ2-1; D gene uncertain. CDR1 MNHEY and CDR2 SMNVEV come from the germline V gene (reference sequence). This CDR3 comprises 14 residues. V was clipped by 2 bases and J by 6 bases, with 11 bases between them.

The rearrangement joins TRBV19 to TRBJ2-3; D remains unclear. The CDR3 loop spans 10 amino acids. Trimming removed 6 bases at V and 4 bases at J, with 2 bases between. The germline V gene has CDR1 LNHDA and CDR2 SQIVND (reference sequence). CDR3 loop: CASSADTQYF. CDR3 bases: TGTGCCAGTAGCGCAGATACGCAGTATTTT.

The chain employs TRBV27 and TRBJ2-1, with D possibly matching TRBD2 (5 bases). The CDR3 has 13 residues. The V gene lost 5 bases and the J gene lost 8 bases, with 13 bases spanning the gap. The V gene's germline CDR1 is MNHEY and CDR2 SMNVEV (reference sequence). This chain's CDR3 is CASSPRGWDEQFF. CDR3 nucleotide sequence: TGTGCCAGCAGTCCCCGAGGGTGGGATGAGCAGTTCTTC.

The chain employs TRBV5-4 and TRBJ2-3; weak D call: TRBD2 (5 bases). The CDR3 sequence is 13 residues long. CDR1 SGHNT and CDR2 YYREEE come from the germline V gene (reference sequence). Deletions cut 1 base from V and 3 bases from J, with 6 bases between. The DNA of the CDR3 is TGTGCCAGCAGCTTGCGACTAACAGATACGCAGTATTTT. Its translation is CASSLRLTDTQYF.

This CDR3 reads CASKRTTNTGELFF. CDR3 DNA sequence: TGTGCCAGCAAGAGGACAACGAACACCGGGGAGCTGTTTTTT. The rearrangement uses TRBV27 and TRBJ2-2; D is possibly TRBD1 (5 bases). Trimming cost V 7 bases and J 0 bases, with 9 bases left between them. This CDR3 region has 14 residues. CDR1 is MNHEY and CDR2 is SMNVEV in the germline V gene (reference sequence).

The V call is TRBV2, the J call TRBJ2-3, with a tentative D call TRBD2 (6 bases). Germline V CDR1 and CDR2: SNHLY, FYNNEI. The CDR3 totals 14 residues. Between the trimmed V and J ends, which lost 3 bases and 3 bases, there was a span of 10 bases. This CDR3 is CASSDPGGTDTQYF. In DNA, the CDR3 is TGTGCCAGCAGTGATCCAGGAGGGACAGATACGCAGTATTTT.

This sequence joins TRBV2 and TRBJ1-2, with D tentatively TRBD1 (5 bases). V lost 8 bases to trimming and J lost 8 bases, with 30 bases between them. CDR1 and CDR2 (germline): SNHLY, FYNNEI. The CDR3 totals 17 residues. The CDR3 DNA sequence: TGTGCCAGCCTACCTTTTTTCCTACAGGCGTCCTTCTGGGGCTACACCTTC. Residues: CASLPFFLQASFWGYTF.

V gene TRBV4-3 combines with J gene TRBJ2-3, with TRBD2 matching over 8 bases. CDR3 length: 19 residues. CDR1 and CDR2 (germline): LGHNA, YSLEER. V dropped 0 bases and J dropped 1; count of bases not matched to a gene: 12. The CDR3 here is CASSQDGRGAWGGTDTQYF. CDR3 nucleotides: TGCGCCAGCAGCCAAGACGGGAGGGGGGCCTGGGGGGGCACAGATACGCAGTATTTT.

V usage is TRBV27 and J usage is TRBJ2-1; D is possibly TRBD2 (5 bases). V gave up 8 bases and J gave up 6 bases, with 14 bases separating them. The germline V gene has CDR1 MNHEY and CDR2 SMNVEV (reference sequence). CDR3 length: 13 residues. CDR3 nucleotide sequence: TGTGCCAGCGGCGGGCCGGGTTTCAATGAGCAGTTCTTC. Translation: CASGGPGFNEQFF.